The 10 T cell receptor beta chains reported below all come from one sample, sequenced in a study of T cells in Graves' hyperthyroidism and ophthalmopathy. The CDR3 regions of TCR beta were amplified from RNA transcripts. With the HTBI primer set, the TCR CDR3 went through a first round of RT-PCR. TCRdb independently ran MiXCR on the multiplex PCR reads; one entry per CDR3 protein. The data show about 740,000 distinct CDR3 sequences, with 11% to 15% seen just once and approximately 10% held by the top ten. The sequencing input was blood. The receptor source for this set is a woman aged 18 to 35 with Graves' hyperthyroidism.

This clonotype has a handful of counts. A clone one base away is much larger, so this may be a read error. V and J are TRBV20-1 and TRBJ2-7; 10 positions match TRBD2. The V segment lost 6 bases and the J segment 7 bases; nucleotides outside the gene matches: 21. The CDR3 consists of 17 residues. Germline CDR1 is DFQATT and CDR2 is SNEGSKA (reference sequence). Written as DNA, the CDR3 is TGCAGTGCCGCCGGCCCTTTAGCGGGAGGTAAAAGGGGTGAGCAGTACTTC. It codes for CSAAGPLAGGKRGEQYF.

The CDR3 is CASSARDGGSTDTQYF. As DNA, the CDR3 is TGTGCCAGCAGCGCCAGGGACGGAGGGAGCACAGATACGCAGTATTTT. The gene calls are TRBV7-3 and TRBJ2-3; weak D call: TRBD2 (6 bases). CDR3 size: 16 residues. The germline CDR1 and CDR2 sequences are SGHTA and FQGTGA. The V and J ends lost 5 bases and 0 bases respectively, with 15 bases between them.

The table lists this clonotype with many counts. This chain connects TRBV18 to TRBJ2-7, with D possibly matching TRBD1 (5 bases). V lost 3 bases, J lost 3 bases, and 9 bases lay in between. Per germline, CDR1 KGHSH and CDR2 LQKENI. The CDR3 runs to 13 residues. CDR3 coding DNA: TGTGCCAGCTCACCGCGACAGTTCTACGAGCAGTACTTC. It yields the protein CASSPRQFYEQYF.

This clonotype came up a few times. This chain links TRBV30 with TRBJ2-4; possibly TRBD1 for D (5 bases). V gave up 1 base and J gave up 0 bases, with 13 bases separating them. The germline V gene has CDR1 GTSNPN and CDR2 SVGIG (reference sequence). The CDR3 consists of 16 residues. The CDR3 spells CAWSGGALLAKNIQYF. The CDR3 bases are TGTGCCTGGAGTGGGGGCGCGTTACTAGCCAAAAACATTCAGTACTTC.

The gene calls are TRBV6-1 and TRBJ2-7; possibly TRBD2 for D (5 bases). Trimming pared 4 bases from V and 2 bases from J, leaving 9 bases between. This CDR3 contains 13 residues. Germline V gene lookup returns CDR1 MNHNS and CDR2 SASEGT. The CDR3 region is CASSASGAYEQYF. CDR3 DNA: TGTGCCAGCAGTGCAAGCGGAGCCTACGAGCAGTACTTC.

This chain links TRBV5-1 with TRBJ2-5; no reliable D call. Germline CDR1 reads SGHRS; CDR2 reads YFSETQ. Deletions cut 0 bases from V and 1 base from J, with 7 bases between. The CDR3 is made up of 14 amino acids. The CDR3 DNA reads TGCGCCAGCAGCTTGGAACGGTTCCAAGAGACCCAGTACTTC. It yields the protein CASSLERFQETQYF.

This clonotype was counted ten times or more. This chain joins TRBV30 and TRBJ2-2; D ambiguous. Germline V CDR1 and CDR2: GTSNPN, SVGIG (reference sequence). The CDR3 length is 12 residues. Trimming took 4 bases from V and 2 from J, leaving 5 bases between them. The CDR3 nucleotides read TGTGCCTGGACGTACAACACCGGGGAGCTGTTTTTT. It encodes CAWTYNTGELFF. The full variable domain, with the rest looked up from reference TRBV30 and TRBJ2-2, is SQTIHQWPATLVQPVGSPLSLECTVEGTSNPNLYWYRQAAGRGLQLLFYSVGIGQISSEVPQNLSASRPQDRQFILSSKKLLLSDSGFYLCAWTYNTGELFFGEGSRLTVL.

In its sample, this clonotype was seen many times. The CDR3 here is CASRRRGNTGELFF. The CDR3 DNA is TGTGCCAGCAGAAGGCGCGGGAACACCGGGGAGCTGTTTTTT. The genes are TRBV6-2 or TRBV6-3 and TRBJ2-2; D remains ambiguous. Germline-derived CDR1 and CDR2 are MNHEY and SVGEGT. V was trimmed by 6 bases and J by 1 base, leaving 9 bases between them. This CDR3 comprises 14 residues.

CDR3 bases: TGTGCCAGCAGCCCAAGGTGGCGGGGTGAGCAGTTCTTC. It translates to CASSPRWRGEQFF. The V gene is TRBV5-6, the J gene TRBJ2-1; the D gene is possibly TRBD2 (6 bases). With 4 bases removed from V and 9 bases from J, the gap between germline ends came to 14 bases. CDR1 is SGHDT, CDR2 YYEEEE, per germline. CDR3 length: 13 residues.

This clonotype was detected only a few times. V and J are TRBV6-7 and TRBJ1-2, with TRBD1 matching 7 bases. TRBV6-7 is assigned to the ORF class and has an uncertain function. This CDR3 is 18 amino acids long. V lost 0 bases and J lost 0; bases outside the gene matches: 10. The CDR3 bases are TGTGCCAGCAGTTACTCGGGGGACAGAGCGCATCCTAACTATGGCTACACCTTC. Protein: CASSYSGDRAHPNYGYTF.